Presented here are 15 T cell receptor beta chains from one specimen sequenced in a study of graft-versus-host responses after intestinal transplantation. The protocol was immunoSEQ multiplex PCR, while the TCRdb copy is restricted to in-frame clones and leaves out a portion. The sample holds around 77,000 clones, approximately 94% seen once. These receptors' targets are unknown. The sequences come from unstimulated CD8+ T cells sorted from spleen or lymph node cells, collected before intestinal transplant. These receptors originate from a human donor who received an intestinal transplant.

This clone is a singleton in its sample. Here the CDR3 DNA reads TGTGCCAGCAGCCCACCGGGACAGCCCTACGAGCAGTACTTC. Protein: CASSPPGQPYEQYF. The chain combines TRBV7-9 with TRBJ2-7, with 7 positions matching TRBD1. Germline trimming cut 5 bases from V and 2 bases from J; bases unmatched to any gene: 6. The CDR3 is 14 amino acids. Germline assignment: CDR1 SEHNR and CDR2 FQNEAQ (reference sequence).

This clone showed up just once. The V and J genes are TRBV28 and TRBJ2-3; 13 nucleotides match TRBD2. Germline V gene sequence: CDR1 MDHEN, CDR2 SYDVKM. CDR3 length: 18 amino acids. The V gene end was trimmed by 0 bases and the J gene end by 1 base; junction bases not matched to a gene: 4. CDR3 sequence (DNA): TGTGCCAGCAGTTTATGGGCCGGACTAGCGGGAGGCACAGATACGCAGTATTTT. Translation gives CASSLWAGLAGGTDTQYF.

The V gene is TRBV6-1, the J gene TRBJ1-2, with 7 positions matching TRBD1. Germline assignment: CDR1 MNHNS and CDR2 SASEGT. V was pared by 0 bases and J by 6 bases, with 10 bases of the junction left unmatched. This CDR3 spans 16 amino acids. CDR3 residues: CASSEADDRAADGYTF. The CDR3 region has the DNA TGTGCCAGCAGTGAAGCGGATGACAGGGCGGCGGATGGCTACACCTTC.

The chain recombines TRBV28 with TRBJ2-7, with D maybe TRBD2 (6 bases). Germline V gene data show CDR1 as MDHEN and CDR2 as SYDVKM. This CDR3 contains 16 residues. The V gene lost 6 bases and the J gene lost 3 bases, with 21 bases spanning the gap. The CDR3 DNA reads as TGTGCCAGCAGCGACGCTGGAGGGGCGCGGGTCTACGAGCAGTACTTC. Translation gives CASSDAGGARVYEQYF.

This chain links TRBV5-8 with TRBJ1-5; a possible D gene is TRBD1 (6 bases). Germline loops: CDR1 SGHTS, CDR2 YDEGEE. The CDR3 is 15 amino acids. Trimming shortened V by 1 base and J by 7 bases, and 15 bases separated the two germline ends. CDR3 in DNA: TGTGCCAGCAGCTTGATTCAGGGGTTGGGACAGCCCCAGCATTTT. It translates to CASSLIQGLGQPQHF.

This sequence joins TRBV7-7 and TRBJ2-3; D gene uncertain. From germline, CDR1 is SSHAT and CDR2 FNYEAQ (reference sequence). The CDR3 totals 17 residues. Trimming removed 2 bases from V and 6 bases from J, with 21 bases in between. For the CDR3, the DNA is TGTGCCAGCAGCTTAACCCTGGCAGGTGGGGATTCGGATACGCAGTATTTT. Protein: CASSLTLAGGDSDTQYF.

The V gene is TRBV29-1, the J gene TRBJ2-1; 8 bases fit TRBD1. The ends lost 6 bases at V and 0 bases at J; junction bases unmatched: 13. Germline V gene data show CDR1 as SQVTM and CDR2 as ANQGSEA. CDR3 length: 17 amino acids. The CDR3 reads CSVCLDRELSSYNEQFF. For the CDR3, the DNA is TGCAGCGTATGCCTGGACAGGGAATTAAGCTCCTACAATGAGCAGTTCTTC.

This clone occurred a few times. The chain couples TRBV19 to TRBJ1-5, with 8 bases that match TRBD1. Trimming removed 0 bases from V and 2 bases from J; junction bases left unmatched: 9. Germline-derived CDR1 and CDR2 are LNHDA and SQIVND (reference sequence). CDR3 size: 18 residues. The CDR3 DNA sequence: TGTGCCAGTAGTATAGATCTGCGGACAGGGAGACGCAATCAGCCCCAGCATTTT. Translation: CASSIDLRTGRRNQPQHF.

The rearrangement uses TRBV5-4 and TRBJ2-7; 7 bases fit TRBD1. Germline CDR1 reads SGHNT; CDR2 reads YYREEE (reference sequence). V shed 4 bases, J shed 2 bases, and the junction held 6 bases outside the gene matches. The CDR3 loop spans 14 amino acids. CDR3: CASSEGDSTYEQYF. For the CDR3, the DNA is TGTGCCAGCAGCGAGGGGGACAGTACCTACGAGCAGTACTTC.

This rearrangement joins TRBV5-1 to TRBJ1-2; TRBD1 might be the D (5 bases). The CDR3 covers 12 residues. V was cut by 6 bases and J by 6 bases, with 12 bases left in between. The V gene's germline CDR1 is SGHRS and CDR2 YFSETQ. The CDR3 spells CASTRGLDGYTF. For the CDR3, the DNA is TGCGCCAGCACGCGGGGCCTCGATGGCTACACCTTC.

This rearrangement joins TRBV11-1 to TRBJ2-2; 10 bases map to TRBD1. Germline V gives CDR1 SGHAT, CDR2 FQDESV (reference sequence). V lost 5 bases and J lost 3; bases outside the gene matches: 6. This CDR3 region has 16 residues. The CDR3 DNA reads TGTGCCAGCAGCCCCTGGACAGGGGGGTACACCGGGGAGCTGTTTTTT. As protein: CASSPWTGGYTGELFF.

The DNA of the CDR3 is TGTGCCAGCAGCGATGGGACGTGGATGAACACTGAAGCTTTCTTT. Protein sequence: CASSDGTWMNTEAFF. The chain uses TRBV5-8 and TRBJ1-1, with D possibly TRBD1 on 5 matching bases. CDR3 length equals 15 residues. The V end lost 4 bases, the J end lost 0 bases, and 13 bases lay between the germline ends. Germline CDR1 is SGHTS and CDR2 is YDEGEE.

J is TRBJ1-5 and V is TRBV19; a weak D match, TRBD1 (5 bases). Germline V gene sequence: CDR1 LNHDA, CDR2 SQIVND (reference sequence). The CDR3 covers 17 residues. Trimming removed 6 bases at V and 0 bases at J, with 18 bases between. This CDR3 reads CASRPRWGGGSNQPQHF. The DNA of the CDR3 is TGTGCCAGTAGGCCCCGGTGGGGCGGGGGTAGCAATCAGCCCCAGCATTTT.

The V gene is TRBV28, the J gene TRBJ2-7, with 7 bases that match TRBD1. The germline CDR1 and CDR2 sequences are MDHEN and SYDVKM. J was trimmed by 5 bases and V by 3 bases; bases with no gene match: 7. This CDR3 region has 14 residues. The CDR3 coding sequence is TGTGCCAGCAGTTTGTTCAGGGGGTCCAACGAGCAGTACTTC. Translation: CASSLFRGSNEQYF. The full variable domain, in which reference TRBV28 and TRBJ2-7 provide the parts outside the CDR3, is DVKVTQSSRYLVKRTGEKVFLECVQDMDHENMFWYRQDPGLGLRLIYFSYDVKMKEKGDIPEGYSVSREKKERFSLILESASTNQTSMYLCASSLFRGSNEQYFGPGTRLTVT.

The chain has TRBV13 and TRBJ1-1; tentatively, D is TRBD1 (5 bases). Trimming left V 4 bases short and J 4 bases short, with 13 bases between. The CDR3 has 14 residues. Germline CDR1 reads PRHDT; CDR2 reads FYEKMQ (reference sequence). The CDR3 coding sequence is TGTGCCAGCAGCTCGCGACAGAGGGGCACTGAAGCTTTCTTT. Translated: CASSSRQRGTEAFF.